A selection of T cell receptor beta chains follows, all from one sample in a study of identical twins. TCRdb called the 5' RACE reads again in MiXCR, with one record for every CDR3 protein. The sample consists of approximately 630,000 distinct CDR3 sequences, about 7% of them appearing once. These sequences were also reported in another study, on yellow fever vaccine responses in identical twins.

Sequencing was done on a sample of PBMCs. Source of these receptors: a woman in her late teens or twenties in good health. The CDR3 runs from the conserved cysteine through the conserved F or W. The D gene is left open where the match is weak. Rows may omit the clone size; those that give it use once, few, many or a size class.

>TRBV12-3/TRBV12-4|few|-|TRBJ2-7
TGTGCCAGCAGTTTAAGGGGGAGCCCCTCCTACGAGCAGTACTTC
CASSLRGSPSYEQYF
>TRBV7-9|many|-|TRBJ2-3
TGTGCCAGCAGCTTAGTAGCGACTGCGGATACGCAGTATTTT
CASSLVATADTQYF
>TRBV5-5|-|TRBD1|TRBJ2-7
TGTGCCAGCAGCTTGAAAGGGACAGGGATCATGTGGTACGAGCAGTACTTC
CASSLKGTGIMWYEQYF
>TRBV15|many|-|TRBJ2-5
TGTGCCACCAGCAGAGATTTCGGAGAGACCCAGTACTTC
CATSRDFGETQYF
>TRBV11-1|-|TRBD1|TRBJ1-5
TGTGCCAGCAGCTTATCCGGACCTGGACAGGATTATAGCAATCAGCCCCAGCATTTT
CASSLSGPGQDYSNQPQHF
>TRBV15|many|-|TRBJ1-3
TGTGCCACCAGCAGAGGACGGGACAACTCTGGAAACACCATATATTTT
CATSRGRDNSGNTIYF
>TRBV2|-|-|TRBJ2-5
TGTGCCAGCAGTGAATGGTCGAGGTGGGGCCAAGAGACCCAGTACTTC
CASSEWSRWGQETQYF
>TRBV6-6|-|-|TRBJ1-1
TGTGCCAGCAGTGCAACCTATGAAGCTTTCTTT
CASSATYEAFF
>TRBV5-5|-|-|TRBJ1-6
TGTGCCAGCAGGGACACAGGTGAAAATTCACCCCTCCACTTT
CASRDTGENSPLHF
>TRBV6-1|many|-|TRBJ2-1
TGTGCCAGCAGCCCCAGGGGAGAGGCGGATGAGCAGTTCTTC
CASSPRGEADEQFF
>TRBV5-6|many|-|TRBJ1-4
TGTGCCAGCAGCTATAAGTCGGGGCTTGATGAAAAACTGTTTTTT
CASSYKSGLDEKLFF
>TRBV20-1|few|TRBD1|TRBJ1-1
TGCAGTGCCTGGCCGGGACAGGGAGGGGGTGAAGCTTTCTTT
CSAWPGQGGGEAFF
>TRBV6-2/TRBV6-3|few|TRBD2|TRBJ2-3
TGTGCCAGCAGTTACAAACTAGCGGGGGGGCCCGGAGATACGCAGTATTTT
CASSYKLAGGPGDTQYF
>TRBV6-5|many|TRBD1|TRBJ2-7
TGTGCCAGCAGTTCCACAGGGGCGTCGTCCTACGAGCAGTACTTC
CASSSTGASSYEQYF
>TRBV14|few|-|TRBJ2-5
TGTGCCAGCAGCCAAAGCCTATTCCAAGAGACCCAGTACTTC
CASSQSLFQETQYF
>TRBV20-1|few|-|TRBJ1-2
TGCAGTGCTAGCGGGGGGAGCTATGGCTACACCTTC
CSASGGSYGYTF
>TRBV5-1|many|-|TRBJ2-1
TGCGCCAGCAGCGCTGACTATGACAATGAGCAGTTCTTC
CASSADYDNEQFF
>TRBV18|once|-|TRBJ2-1
TGTGCCAGCTCACCACCTGCGGGAAGCGAGCAGTTCTTC
CASSPPAGSEQFF
>TRBV20-1|many|-|TRBJ1-1
TGCAGTGCACGGGGGATTTTCACTGAAGCTTTCTTT
CSARGIFTEAFF
>TRBV14|-|-|TRBJ2-2
TGTGCCAGCAGCCAAGTATACGGCACCGGGGAGCTGTTTTTT
CASSQVYGTGELFF
>TRBV12-3/TRBV12-4|many|-|TRBJ1-2
TGTGCCAGCAGTTTCCCAGCCCTTTATGGCTACACCTTC
CASSFPALYGYTF
>TRBV6-4|-|TRBD2|TRBJ2-1
TGTGCCAGCAGTTCGACTAGCACAAATGAGCAGTTCTTC
CASSSTSTNEQFF